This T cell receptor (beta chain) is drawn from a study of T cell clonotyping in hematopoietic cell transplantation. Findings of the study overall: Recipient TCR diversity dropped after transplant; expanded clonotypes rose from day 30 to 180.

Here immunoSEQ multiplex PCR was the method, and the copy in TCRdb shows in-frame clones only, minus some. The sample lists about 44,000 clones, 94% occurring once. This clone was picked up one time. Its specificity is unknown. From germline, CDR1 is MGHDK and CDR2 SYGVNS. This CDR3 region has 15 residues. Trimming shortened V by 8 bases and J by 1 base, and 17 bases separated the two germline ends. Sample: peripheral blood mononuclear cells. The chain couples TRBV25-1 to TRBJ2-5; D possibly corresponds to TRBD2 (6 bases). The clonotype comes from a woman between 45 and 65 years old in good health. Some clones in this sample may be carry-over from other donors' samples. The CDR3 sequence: CASRGTAGTQETQYF. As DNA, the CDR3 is TGTGCCAGCCGGGGGACCGCGGGGACCCAAGAGACCCAGTACTTC.